The subject of this entry is one TCR beta chain. This sample is drawn from a study of low-dose radiotherapy and immunotherapy resistance in tumors. Study at large: A dose of 0.5 Gy per fraction was delivered to Cohort 1 every 2 weeks, for a total of 6.5 Gy. Cohort 2 patients were irradiated with 1 Gy every two weeks, reaching 13 Gy over 26 weeks. The authors gave intravenous cyclophosphamide 200 mg/m2 every two weeks, one day before radiation and immunotherapy.

CDR1 and CDR2 (germline): LGHNA, YSLEER. CDR3 length: 19 amino acids. V lost 1 base, J lost 4 bases, and 13 bases stayed unmatched. Time point described: before trial treatment. Eligibility criteria specified advanced solid malignancies devoid of tumor-infiltrating lymphocytes. Gene-specific TRAV and TRBV primers were used for first-strand cDNA, covering alpha and beta chains. TCRs underwent 15 to 20 PCR cycles of amplification with a constant-region primer and V-primer adapter. MiXCR, applied by TCRdb to the reads, yields one record per CDR3 protein. The sample records around 79,000 distinct CDR3 sequences, over 15% being singletons.

The origin of this receptor is a male donor with prostate cancer. Sequencing used PBMCs, obtained before treatment. V and J are TRBV4-3 and TRBJ2-5; 12 positions match TRBD2. The CDR3 DNA reads as TGCGCCAGCAGCCAAGTTGGGGCGACTAGCGGGAGTGCATTAGAGACCCAGTACTTC. Protein: CASSQVGATSGSALETQYF.